The 27 T cell receptor beta chains below were found in one sample sequenced in a study of immune heterogeneity within non-small cell lung tumors. Bulk tumor genomic DNA (around 600 ng per sample) served as template. Every primary tumor yielded several biopsies, spaced far apart, that were taken during surgery. Patients underwent curative surgery for non-small cell lung cancer (untreated and newly diagnosed). Amplifying TCR beta CDR3 involved multiplex PCR carried out with 32 V and 13 J primers. A single record per CDR3 protein comes from TCRdb applying MiXCR to the multiplex PCR reads. The sample contains 8,500 to 11,000 distinct CDR3 sequences, over 15% of which appear only once. Sequenced sample: lung tumor tissue. The receptors stem from a man aged 40-55 years with non-small cell lung cancer.

This clonotype was seen a handful of times. A much more abundant neighbour one base away suggests this may be a read error. The final CDR3 position lacks the conserved phenylalanine or tryptophan, pointing to a likely read error. The rearrangement links TRBV20-1 to TRBJ2-1, with D maybe TRBD1 (6 bases). The CDR3 has 13 residues. Germline CDR1 reads DFQATT; CDR2 reads SNEGSKA (reference sequence). CDR3 protein: CRVTGFTYNEQFL. The CDR3 DNA sequence: TGCAGAGTCACAGGGTTCACCTACAATGAGCAGTTCTTA.

In its sample, this clonotype ranks as medium-sized. This sequence joins TRBV28 and TRBJ1-2, with D unresolved. The CDR3 has 15 amino acids. Per germline, CDR1 MDHEN and CDR2 SYDVKM. The ends were cut back, 4 bases at V and 9 bases at J, with 21 bases in the middle. As DNA, the CDR3 is TGTGCCAGCAGTTCCCATTCGGAGGTACAAAACAGCTACACCTTC. Amino acids: CASSSHSEVQNSYTF.

This clonotype showed up many times. CDR3 region: CATSGSVRNTGELFF. CDR3 nucleotide sequence: TGTGCCACCAGTGGGTCTGTCCGGAACACCGGGGAGCTGTTTTTT. V is TRBV24-1 and J is TRBJ2-2; D is undetermined. CDR1 is KGHDR, CDR2 SFDVKD, per germline. V lost 5 bases and J lost 1, with 10 bases in between. CDR3 size: 15 residues.

By proportion, this clonotype is medium-sized. This chain uses TRBV6-1 with TRBJ1-5; D uncertain. The CDR3 is made up of 15 amino acids. The germline V gene encodes CDR1 MNHNS and CDR2 SASEGT. Deletions cut 0 bases from V and 6 bases from J, with 12 bases between. CDR3 sequence (DNA): TGTGCCAGCAGTGAAGCCCCCCAAAGAGGTCAGCCCCAGCATTTT. As protein: CASSEAPQRGQPQHF.

This clonotype is medium-sized (0.01 to 0.1%) by share. The chain links TRBV28 to TRBJ1-2; a possible D gene is TRBD1 (6 bases). Trimming cost V 6 bases and J 8 bases, with 19 bases left between them. This CDR3 has 14 residues. Per the germline V gene, CDR1 is MDHEN and CDR2 is SYDVKM. CDR3 DNA sequence: TGTGCCAGCAGACCTGAGATACAGGGTCGGGGCTACACCTTC. As protein: CASRPEIQGRGYTF.

The J gene is TRBJ2-2, the V gene TRBV20-1; D is undetermined. Germline V gene lookup returns CDR1 DFQATT and CDR2 SNEGSKA (reference sequence). Trimming pared 6 bases from V and 1 base from J, leaving 9 bases between. This CDR3 contains 13 residues. In DNA form, the CDR3 reads TGCAGTGCCCAGCTACAGAACACCGGGGAGCTGTTTTTT. This sequence encodes CSAQLQNTGELFF.

This clonotype showed up just a few times. The chain employs TRBV11-3 and TRBJ2-3; 11 positions match TRBD2. The trim removed 5 bases at V and 4 bases at J, leaving 2 bases unmatched. Germline V CDR1 and CDR2: SGHNT, YENEEA. The CDR3 covers 14 residues. CDR3 loop: CASSRLAGSDTQYF. The CDR3 DNA reads TGTGCCAGCAGCCGACTAGCGGGGTCAGATACGCAGTATTTT.

In this sample, this clonotype turned up many times. The genes are TRBV6-1 and TRBJ2-7, with D maybe TRBD1 (6 bases). Trimming removed 6 bases at V and 4 bases at J, with 10 bases between. Germline values: CDR1 MNHNS, CDR2 SASEGT. The CDR3 length is 12 residues. CDR3 bases: TGTGCCAGCAGCCCAGGGGAGTACGAGCAGTACTTC. Its translation: CASSPGEYEQYF.

Note on this clonotype: A much bigger clone sits one base away, suggesting this may be a read error. The chain uses TRBV7-9 and TRBJ2-5; 8 bases map to TRBD1. The CDR3 runs 16 residues. The trim removed 5 bases at V and 1 base at J, leaving 9 bases unmatched. Germline V gene sequence: CDR1 SEHNR, CDR2 FQNEAQ (reference sequence). For the CDR3, the DNA is TGTGCCAGCAGCAAAACCCGGACAGGGTCCCAAGAGACCCAGTACTTC. Translated: CASSKTRTGSQETQYF.

Relative to its sample, this clonotype is medium-sized. V usage is TRBV12-3 or TRBV12-4 and J usage is TRBJ2-7; 9 positions agree with TRBD2. CDR3 length equals 15 residues. Trimming removed 4 bases from V and 7 bases from J; junction bases left unmatched: 11. CDR3 loop: CASSSRGGDGLEQYF. The CDR3 region has the DNA TGTGCCAGCAGTTCCCGCGGGGGGGATGGGTTGGAGCAGTACTTC.

The sample holds one count of this clonotype. Being one base from a much bigger clone, this may be a read error. V gene TRBV4-1 combines with J gene TRBJ1-5; 7 positions agree with TRBD1. The CDR3 contains 17 residues. Germline V lookup: CDR1 MGHRA, CDR2 YSYEKL. In nucleotides, the CDR3 is TGCGCCAGCATCCAAAACCGACAGGGCCTATTTAATCAGCCCCAGCATTTT. This codes for CASIQNRQGLFNQPQHF.

By its share, this clonotype is medium-sized (0.01 to 0.1%). V is TRBV19 and J is TRBJ1-1, with a weak D call TRBD1 (5 bases). This CDR3 is built from 13 residues. V was trimmed by 7 bases and J by 8 bases, leaving 17 bases between them. CDR1 and CDR2 from the germline V gene are LNHDA and SQIVND (reference sequence). The CDR3 spells CASNTLERGEAFF. The CDR3 DNA reads TGTGCCAGTAATACATTGGAGAGGGGAGAAGCTTTCTTT.

As regards this clonotype: One base away lies a much larger clone, so this may be a sequencing read error. The V gene is TRBV14, the J gene TRBJ2-7; tentatively, D is TRBD2 (5 bases). The CDR3 loop spans 14 amino acids. Germline V gives CDR1 SGHDN, CDR2 FVKESK. This CDR3 reads CASSKEHTGIKQYF. In nucleotides, the CDR3 is TGTGCCAGCAGCAAAGAGCATACGGGGATCAAGCAGTACTTC.

This clonotype was detected many times. V is TRBV20-1 and J is TRBJ2-2; D could derive from TRBD1 or TRBD2 (5 bases each). V was trimmed by 7 bases and J by 5 bases, leaving 14 bases between them. Per the germline V gene, CDR1 is DFQATT and CDR2 is SNEGSKA (reference sequence). The CDR3 runs 13 residues. CDR3 amino acids: CSVTGRGTGELFF. CDR3 sequence (DNA): TGCAGTGTCACAGGTAGAGGGACCGGGGAGCTGTTTTTT.

This clonotype qualifies as medium-sized. The chain uses TRBV6-1 and TRBJ2-3; 8 bases agree with TRBD1. Germline CDR1 is MNHNS and CDR2 is SASEGT. The CDR3 covers 15 residues. Unmatched junction bases numbered 3, after V lost 4 bases and J lost 0 bases. CDR3 residues: CASSAWTGSTDTQYF. The CDR3 region has the DNA TGTGCCAGCAGTGCCTGGACAGGGAGCACAGATACGCAGTATTTT.

This clonotype has more than one count but fewer than ten. The chain uses TRBV6-1 and TRBJ1-6, with 7 bases matching TRBD1. CDR3 size: 17 residues. CDR1 is MNHNS, CDR2 SASEGT, per germline. After removal of 3 bases from V and 0 bases from J, the junction contained 5 bases not matched to a gene. The CDR3 region has the DNA TGTGCCAGCAGTGAGGGACAGTCCTTCTCCTATAATTCACCCCTCCACTTT. Translation gives CASSEGQSFSYNSPLHF.

This clonotype occurred many times. The chain links TRBV4-2 to TRBJ1-6, with D hard to call. The germline V gene encodes CDR1 LGHNA and CDR2 YNFKEQ. This CDR3 has 12 amino acids. V was shortened by 0 bases and J by 10 bases, with 4 bases between the two germline ends. The CDR3 loop reads CASSQEWSPLHF. The CDR3 nucleotides are TGTGCCAGCAGCCAAGAATGGTCACCCCTCCACTTT.

By frequency in the sample, this clonotype is medium-sized. The chain links TRBV28 to TRBJ1-2; D not resolved. The germline V and J ends were trimmed by 2 bases and 7 bases, with 5 bases remaining between them. The CDR3 is 11 residues long. Germline CDR1 reads MDHEN; CDR2 reads SYDVKM. The CDR3 here is CASSLLVGYTF. The DNA for the CDR3 is TGTGCCAGCAGTTTACTAGTTGGCTACACCTTC.

This clonotype has ten or more counts. V is TRBV6-1 and J is TRBJ1-5, with D possibly TRBD1 on 6 matching bases. Germline V gene data show CDR1 as MNHNS and CDR2 as SASEGT. The ends were cut back, 6 bases at V and 5 bases at J, with 8 bases in the middle. This CDR3 contains 12 residues. For the CDR3, the DNA is TGTGCCAGCAGAAACAGGGATCAGCCCCAGCATTTT. This gives the protein CASRNRDQPQHF.

This clonotype was seen repeatedly, ten times or more. The chain is built from TRBV7-3 and TRBJ2-1; 9 bases agree with TRBD2. This CDR3 region has 18 residues. CDR1 is SGHTA, CDR2 FQGTGA, per germline. The J segment lost 0 bases and the V segment lost 1 base, leaving 7 bases of the junction unmatched. Here the CDR3 reads CASSLMGFSGSSYNEQFF. CDR3 bases: TGTGCCAGCAGCTTAATGGGGTTTAGCGGGAGCTCCTACAATGAGCAGTTCTTC.

By sample share, this clonotype is medium-sized. This sequence joins TRBV20-1 and TRBJ1-6; D unresolved. CDR3 size: 14 residues. V lost 2 bases to trimming and J lost 10 bases, with 15 bases between them. Germline assignment: CDR1 DFQATT and CDR2 SNEGSKA (reference sequence). The CDR3 DNA is TGCAGTGCTAGAAATGAGTGGGCGAGGTCACCCCTCCACTTT. It translates to CSARNEWARSPLHF.

In regard to this clonotype: A much larger clone differs from this one at a single base, so this may be a read error. The chain links TRBV6-1 to TRBJ2-1, with 7 bases identical to TRBD1. Looked up from germline, CDR1 is MNHNS and CDR2 is SASEGT. CDR3 length: 14 residues. V was pared by 7 bases and J by 6 bases, with 9 bases of the junction left unmatched. The CDR3 protein is CASTRDRASNEQFF. The CDR3 DNA is TGTGCCAGCACACGGGACAGAGCGTCCAATGAGCAGTTCTTC.

This clonotype was recorded a few times. Since a much larger clone is just one base distant, this may be a read error. The chain carries TRBV6-2 or TRBV6-3 and TRBJ1-1; D is unclear. The CDR3 runs to 14 residues. In germline, CDR1 is MNHEY, CDR2 SVGEGT. This CDR3 reads CATDLRGLNTEGFF. CDR3 nucleotide sequence: TGTGCCACGGACCTACGCGGGCTAAACACTGAAGGTTTCTTT.

By frequency in the sample, this clonotype is medium-sized (0.01 to 0.1%). The chain recombines TRBV20-1 with TRBJ2-7; 11 bases are shared with TRBD2. Germline lookup yields CDR1 DFQATT and CDR2 SNEGSKA (reference sequence). The CDR3 runs 16 residues. V was clipped by 6 bases and J by 3 bases; unmatched bases: 13. CDR3 in DNA: TGCAGTGCGCAGCAAACCCCACTAGCGGGAGTCTACGAGCAGTACTTC. It specifies CSAQQTPLAGVYEQYF.

In the case of this clonotype: This may be a read error: a much more frequent sequence differs by one nucleotide. This rearrangement joins TRBV29-1 to TRBJ2-1, with 16 positions matching TRBD2. Germline V CDR1 and CDR2: SQVTM, ANQGSEA. The CDR3 is 17 amino acids. CDR3 residues: CSVSGLAGGPSYNEQLF. The CDR3 coding sequence is TGCAGCGTTTCGGGACTAGCGGGAGGGCCGTCCTACAATGAGCAGCTCTTC.

As regards this clonotype: One end of the junction fails to match germline, which may point to a read error. The genes are TRBV18 and TRBJ2-7, with D possibly TRBD1 on 6 matching bases. CDR1 and CDR2 from the germline V gene are KGHSH and LQKENI. The CDR3 runs 15 residues. The CDR3 nucleotides are TGCGCCAGCTCACCATTGTCAGGGGCCTCCTACGAGCAGTACTTC. Its translation is CASSPLSGASYEQYF.

This clonotype is classed as medium-sized. This sequence joins TRBV28 and TRBJ1-6; possibly TRBD1 for D (5 bases). The length of the CDR3 is 14 residues. CDR1 is MDHEN, CDR2 SYDVKM, per germline. Between the trimmed V and J ends, which lost 4 bases and 9 bases, there was a span of 13 bases. The CDR3 sequence is CASSSGQQPSPLHF. CDR3 nucleotides: TGTGCCAGCAGTTCAGGACAACAACCTTCACCCCTCCACTTT.